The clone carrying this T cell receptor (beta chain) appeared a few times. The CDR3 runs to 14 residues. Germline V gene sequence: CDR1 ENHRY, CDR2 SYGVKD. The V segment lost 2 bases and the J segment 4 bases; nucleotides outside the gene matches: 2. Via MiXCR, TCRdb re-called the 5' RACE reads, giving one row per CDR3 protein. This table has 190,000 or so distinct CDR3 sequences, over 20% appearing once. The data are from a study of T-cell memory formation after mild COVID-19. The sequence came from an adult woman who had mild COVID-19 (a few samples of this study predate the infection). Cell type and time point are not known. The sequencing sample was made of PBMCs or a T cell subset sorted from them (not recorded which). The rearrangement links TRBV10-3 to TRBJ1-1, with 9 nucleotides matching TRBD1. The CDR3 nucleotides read TGTGCCATCAGTGAGGGACAGGGGAGCACTGAAGCTTTCTTT. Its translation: CAISEGQGSTEAFF.